The 27 T cell receptor beta chains reported below all come from one sample, sequenced in a study of OX40 agonist ivuxolimab in advanced cancers. Clones were sequenced by immunoSEQ multiplex PCR, and TCRdb holds only the in-frame ones, with some missing. The table lists some 77,000 clones, 80% to 90% of them singletons, with around 2.6% in the top ten. The material sequenced was CD4+ or CD8+ T cells sorted from blood, taken in a trial of the OX40 agonist ivuxolimab. The receptors were sampled from an adult with an advanced solid tumor such as melanoma, head and neck, liver or kidney cancer.

The V call is TRBV5-6, the J call TRBJ1-5; D remains ambiguous. The germline gives CDR1 SGHDT, CDR2 YYEEEE. V lost 0 bases, J lost 3 bases, and 7 bases lay in between. The CDR3 runs 14 residues. In DNA, the CDR3 is TGTGCCAGCAGCTTGGGGCAGCTCAATCAGCCCCAGCATTTT. This sequence encodes CASSLGQLNQPQHF.

J is TRBJ2-1 and V is TRBV4-1, with D possibly called TRBD1 or TRBD2 (5 bases each). V was cut by 3 bases and J by 4 bases, with 16 bases left in between. Germline V CDR1 and CDR2: MGHRA, YSYEKL. There are 16 residues in the CDR3. As DNA, the CDR3 is TGCGCCAGCAGCCACGGATCACCGGGACCTTACAATGAGCAGTTCTTC. It is translated as CASSHGSPGPYNEQFF.

The rearrangement links TRBV15 to TRBJ1-1; 7 bases line up with TRBD1. Germline CDR1 is LNHNV and CDR2 is YYDKDF (reference sequence). The CDR3 sequence is 16 residues long. V shed 5 bases, J shed 4 bases, and the junction held 13 bases outside the gene matches. CDR3 DNA sequence: TGTGCCACCAGCGCAAGGGGGCAGTCACCGGGCACTGAAGCTTTCTTT. Its translation is CATSARGQSPGTEAFF.

The chain is built from TRBV19 and TRBJ2-7; weak D call: TRBD2 (6 bases). The CDR3 length is 14 residues. Germline loops: CDR1 LNHDA, CDR2 SQIVND (reference sequence). Between the trimmed V and J ends, which lost 7 bases and 7 bases, there was a span of 20 bases. CDR3 sequence (DNA): TGTGCCAGTACCCCCTCGGGCGGGGTCGGGGAGCAGTACTTC. Translated, it gives CASTPSGGVGEQYF.

The V gene is TRBV14, the J gene TRBJ2-7; 9 nucleotides align to TRBD1. Trimming at V came to 1 base and at J to 0 bases, leaving 4 bases not matched to a gene. The CDR3 totals 16 residues. CDR1 SGHDN and CDR2 FVKESK come from the germline V gene. This CDR3 is CASSQGGGQGSYEQYF. The CDR3 nucleotides read TGTGCCAGCAGCCAAGGTGGGGGACAGGGCTCCTACGAGCAGTACTTC.

The rearrangement joins TRBV27 to TRBJ2-7, with D possibly TRBD2 on 6 matching bases. V lost 11 bases to trimming and J lost 4 bases, with 27 bases between them. Germline lookup yields CDR1 MNHEY and CDR2 SMNVEV (reference sequence). The CDR3 sequence is 16 residues long. The DNA of the CDR3 is TGTGCCCTCCAGCCCCCCCCGGAGCTAGCGCCTTACGAGCAGTACTTC. This encodes CALQPPPELAPYEQYF.

This CDR3 reads CASSQTRTGELFF. Here the CDR3 DNA reads TGTGCCAGCAGCCAGACAAGAACCGGGGAGCTGTTTTTT. The chain recombines TRBV7-8 with TRBJ2-2; D is unclear. Germline CDR1 and CDR2: SGHVS and FQNEAQ. The CDR3 spans 13 residues. Trimming took 5 bases from V and 5 from J, leaving 9 bases between them.

The chain joins TRBV7-3 to TRBJ2-5; TRBD1 matches 9 bases. Losses at the gene ends were 5 bases for V and 5 bases for J; bases not matched to a gene: 6. Germline V gene lookup returns CDR1 SGHTA and CDR2 FQGTGA. The CDR3 totals 14 residues. This CDR3 reads CASSQTGGQETQYF. The CDR3 coding sequence is TGTGCCAGCAGCCAAACAGGGGGCCAGGAGACCCAGTACTTC.

This CDR3 reads CASSEAGQGYEQYF. CDR3 in DNA: TGTGCCAGCAGTGAAGCGGGACAGGGGTACGAGCAGTACTTC. The chain has TRBV6-1 and TRBJ2-7, with 10 bases identical to TRBD1. The CDR3 sequence is 14 residues long. CDR1 and CDR2 from the germline V gene are MNHNS and SASEGT. J gave up 4 bases and V 0 bases, and 0 bases lay outside the gene matches.

The chain employs TRBV6-1 and TRBJ1-1; tentative D call: TRBD1 (6 bases). The V and J ends lost 5 bases and 1 base respectively, with 11 bases between them. CDR3 length: 14 amino acids. Germline-derived CDR1 and CDR2 are MNHNS and SASEGT. The CDR3 coding sequence is TGTGCCAGCAGTCCGAGGACAGCGAACACTGAAGCTTTCTTT. This translates into CASSPRTANTEAFF.

This clone came up a few times. CDR3 loop: CASSFTPLGLGAGETQYF. CDR3 DNA: TGCGCCAGCAGTTTCACCCCCCTCGGCTTGGGGGCGGGAGAGACCCAGTACTTC. The chain combines TRBV5-1 with TRBJ2-5, with a weak D call TRBD1 (6 bases). The CDR3 totals 18 residues. Germline lookup yields CDR1 SGHRS and CDR2 YFSETQ. Trimming left V 5 bases short and J 4 bases short, with 27 bases between.

This clone was observed a few times. The chain recombines TRBV27 with TRBJ1-5; no clear D. This CDR3 is 14 amino acids long. V was clipped by 5 bases and J by 4 bases, with 12 bases between them. Germline CDR1 MNHEY, CDR2 SMNVEV (reference sequence). CDR3 coding DNA: TGTGCCAGCAGTCCACTGTCAGGTAATCAGCCCCAGCATTTT. Protein sequence: CASSPLSGNQPQHF.

This clone was seen a handful of times. The chain joins TRBV11-3 to TRBJ2-1; 8 nucleotides match TRBD2. CDR3 size: 17 residues. V shed 0 bases and J 6 bases; nucleotides not matched to a gene: 10. Germline V gene sequence: CDR1 SGHNT, CDR2 YENEEA. The CDR3 protein is CASSLEYPAGVGNEQFF. CDR3 coding DNA: TGTGCCAGCAGCTTAGAGTACCCAGCGGGAGTGGGCAATGAGCAGTTCTTC.

The chain joins TRBV9 to TRBJ1-2; no clear D gene. Germline V gene lookup returns CDR1 SGDLS and CDR2 YYNGEE. The V end lost 1 base, the J end lost 4 bases, and 17 bases lay between the germline ends. The CDR3 length is 16 residues. CDR3 bases: TGTGCCAGCAGCGTATTAGCAGCCCCACCCCTCTATGGCTACACCTTC. It codes for CASSVLAAPPLYGYTF.

The chain carries TRBV6-1 and TRBJ1-6, with D perhaps TRBD1 (5 bases). Germline V gene lookup returns CDR1 MNHNS and CDR2 SASEGT. The CDR3 is made up of 13 amino acids. V lost 2 bases to trimming and J lost 11 bases, with 10 bases between them. The CDR3 bases are TGTGCCAGCAGTGAAATTGGGACTACACCCCTCCACTTT. It codes for CASSEIGTTPLHF.

The count of this clone is one. The chain recombines TRBV10-3 with TRBJ2-7, with 8 nucleotides matching TRBD1. The V and J ends lost 6 bases and 4 bases, in that order; junction bases with no gene match: 5. The V gene's germline CDR1 is ENHRY and CDR2 SYGVKD. This CDR3 contains 13 residues. The CDR3: CAIRQGAGYEQYF. DNA of the CDR3: TGTGCCATCAGGCAGGGGGCTGGTTACGAGCAGTACTTC.

The chain carries TRBV18 and TRBJ1-5; 11 bases match TRBD1. The CDR3 length is 15 residues. Germline trimming cut 2 bases from V and 5 bases from J; bases unmatched to any gene: 2. The germline V gene has CDR1 KGHSH and CDR2 LQKENI. The CDR3 DNA reads as TGTGCCAGCTCACCAGGACAGGGGGCCTATCAGCCCCAGCATTTT. Translation gives CASSPGQGAYQPQHF.

The CDR3 nucleotides are TGCAGCGTTGGCAGGGAACATAATTCACCCCTCCACTTT. It codes for CSVGREHNSPLHF. This sequence joins TRBV29-1 and TRBJ1-6; the D gene is possibly TRBD1 (5 bases). Trimming cost V 4 bases and J 5 bases, with 9 bases left between them. Germline values: CDR1 SQVTM, CDR2 ANQGSEA. CDR3 length: 13 residues.

The rearrangement uses TRBV9 and TRBJ1-3, with a weak D call TRBD1 (5 bases). Germline CDR1 reads SGDLS; CDR2 reads YYNGEE. The CDR3 has 17 residues. Deletions cut 9 bases from V and 0 bases from J, with 22 bases between. In nucleotides, the CDR3 is TGTGCCACCGGCCCCGGGGCTTATTTTAACTCTGGAAACACCATATATTTT. Protein: CATGPGAYFNSGNTIYF.

The V call is TRBV30, the J call TRBJ1-5; tentative D call: TRBD1 (6 bases). Looked up from germline, CDR1 is GTSNPN and CDR2 is SVGIG (reference sequence). There are 15 residues in the CDR3. Trimming stripped 3 bases from V and 7 bases from J, with 19 bases between. CDR3 bases: TGTGCCTGGAGAGCGCAGGGGTTATCTAACCAGCCCCAGCATTTT. It specifies CAWRAQGLSNQPQHF.

The CDR3 reads CASSPVSGANVLTF. The CDR3 nucleotides are TGTGCCAGCAGCCCTGTTTCTGGGGCCAACGTCCTGACTTTC. This sequence joins TRBV7-8 and TRBJ2-6; no firm D call. CDR1 is SGHVS and CDR2 is FQNEAQ in the germline V gene. This CDR3 comprises 14 residues. The V end lost 5 bases, the J end lost 1 base, and 6 bases lay between the germline ends.

As DNA, the CDR3 is TGTGCTAGTGGTTTGGTAATCGGGGGAGCGGGAGTCAAGGAGACCCAGTACTTC. This gives the protein CASGLVIGGAGVKETQYF. The chain combines TRBV12-5 with TRBJ2-5, with 8 bases that match TRBD2. Trimming cost V 0 bases and J 5 bases; bases outside gene matches: 14. The CDR3 consists of 18 residues. Germline values: CDR1 LGHNT, CDR2 FRNRAP.

CDR3 DNA: TGTGCCAGCAGCTTCAACAGGATTAATGAAAAACTGTTTTTT. The encoded protein is CASSFNRINEKLFF. The V gene is TRBV7-2, the J gene TRBJ1-4, with D perhaps TRBD1 (5 bases). Germline CDR1 is SGHTA and CDR2 is FQGNSA. V shed 3 bases and J shed 4 bases, with 9 bases lying between them. The CDR3 length is 14 residues.

The rearrangement links TRBV19 to TRBJ2-7; 7 bases align to TRBD2. The V gene end was trimmed by 3 bases and the J gene end by 3 bases; junction bases not matched to a gene: 5. The CDR3 has 14 amino acids. Germline V CDR1 and CDR2: LNHDA, SQIVND (reference sequence). The CDR3 DNA reads TGTGCCAGTAGTATTCGGGGGACTAACTACGAGCAGTACTTC. This translates into CASSIRGTNYEQYF.

This clone was found once. The rearrangement uses TRBV16 and TRBJ1-5, with D hard to call. V shed 6 bases and J shed 0 bases, with 12 bases lying between them. Per germline, CDR1 KGHSY and CDR2 FQNENV. CDR3 length equals 15 residues. CDR3 bases: TGTGCCAGCAGTCCCGACGGCGGTAGCAATCAGCCCCAGCATTTT. This encodes CASSPDGGSNQPQHF.

The V and J genes are TRBV9 and TRBJ1-6; D is undetermined. The length of the CDR3 is 14 residues. CDR1 and CDR2 (germline): SGDLS, YYNGEE. The V gene lost 0 bases and the J gene lost 7 bases, with 8 bases spanning the gap. CDR3 residues: CASSVDAGNSPLHF. The CDR3 DNA follows: TGTGCCAGCAGCGTAGATGCGGGCAATTCACCCCTCCACTTT.

The chain has TRBV2 and TRBJ2-2, with TRBD1 matching 8 bases. The CDR3 spans 14 residues. Trimming removed 6 bases from V and 6 bases from J; junction bases left unmatched: 6. Germline V gene lookup returns CDR1 SNHLY and CDR2 FYNNEI. The CDR3 protein is CASRTDRGAGELFF. DNA for the CDR3: TGTGCCAGCAGGACCGACAGGGGCGCCGGGGAGCTGTTTTTT.